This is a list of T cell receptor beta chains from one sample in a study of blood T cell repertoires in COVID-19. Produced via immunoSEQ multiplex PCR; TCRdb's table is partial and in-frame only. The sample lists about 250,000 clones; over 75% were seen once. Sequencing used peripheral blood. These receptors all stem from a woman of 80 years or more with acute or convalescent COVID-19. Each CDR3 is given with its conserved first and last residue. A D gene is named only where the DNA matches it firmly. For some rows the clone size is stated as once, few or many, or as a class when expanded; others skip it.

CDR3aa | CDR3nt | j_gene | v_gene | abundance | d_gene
CAWTTGTGQETQYF | TGTGCCTGGACCACCGGGACAGGACAAGAGACCCAGTACTTC | TRBJ2-5 | TRBV30 | . | TRBD1
CASSEAGRGYTF | TGTGCCAGCAGTGAAGCAGGGAGGGGCTACACCTTC | TRBJ1-2 | TRBV6-1 | . | .
CASSQSRGVVNNSPLHF | TGCGCCAGCAGTCAATCGCGGGGAGTGGTGAATAATTCACCCCTCCACTTT | TRBJ1-6 | TRBV23-1 | . | .
CATSDPSLAGAQETQYF | TGTGCCACCAGTGACCCCTCCCTAGCGGGAGCCCAAGAGACCCAGTACTTC | TRBJ2-5 | TRBV24-1 | . | TRBD2
CASSFGSTGRIQETQYF | TGTGCCAGCAGCTTCGGCTCGACAGGGAGGATCCAAGAGACCCAGTACTTC | TRBJ2-5 | TRBV7-2 | . | .
CASRRGDRGRSQPQHF | TGTGCCAGCCGCCGCGGAGACAGGGGAAGGAGTCAGCCCCAGCATTTT | TRBJ1-5 | TRBV28 | . | TRBD1
CATSVLTSDQETQYF | TGTGCCACCAGCGTCCTGACTAGCGACCAAGAGACCCAGTACTTC | TRBJ2-5 | TRBV24-1 | . | TRBD2
CASSQDGKGGSKLYTQYF | TGTGCCAGCAGCCAAGATGGGAAAGGCGGGAGTAAGCTATATACGCAGTATTTT | TRBJ2-3 | TRBV3-1/TRBV3-2 | . | TRBD2
CASSPAGGDEQYF | TGTGCCAGCTCACCCGCTGGCGGAGACGAGCAGTACTTC | TRBJ2-7 | TRBV18 | . | .
CASSPLGGSGEWNEQFF | TGTGCCAGCAGCCCTCTGGGCGGGAGTGGGGAATGGAATGAGCAGTTCTTC | TRBJ2-1 | TRBV28 | . | TRBD2
CASSALRGMDTEAFF | TGTGCCAGCAGTGCCCTAAGAGGGATGGACACTGAAGCTTTCTTT | TRBJ1-1 | TRBV2 | . | .
CASSLDYNNEQFF | TGTGCCAGCAGTTTAGACTACAACAATGAGCAGTTCTTC | TRBJ2-1 | TRBV12-3/TRBV12-4 | . | .
CASSMARDRANQPQHF | TGTGCCAGTAGTATGGCCCGGGACAGAGCAAATCAGCCCCAGCATTTT | TRBJ1-5 | TRBV19 | . | TRBD1
CASSQVRASGNTIYF | TGTGCCAGCAGCCAAGTGAGGGCCTCTGGAAACACCATATATTTT | TRBJ1-3 | TRBV14 | . | .
CASSLDGQENTEAFF | TGCGCCAGCAGCTTGGATGGACAGGAGAACACTGAAGCTTTCTTT | TRBJ1-1 | TRBV5-1 | . | TRBD1
CASSQESGLAGGSAGELFF | TGTGCCAGCAGCCAAGAATCTGGACTAGCGGGAGGGTCGGCCGGGGAGCTGTTTTTT | TRBJ2-2 | TRBV4-2 | once | TRBD2
CASSYSPRGNTIYF | TGTGCCAGCAGTTACTCCCCTCGGGGAAACACCATATATTTT | TRBJ1-3 | TRBV6-6 | many | .
CASSWDSLPYGYTF | TGTGCCAGCAGCTGGGACAGTTTGCCCTATGGCTACACCTTC | TRBJ1-2 | TRBV3-1/TRBV3-2 | . | TRBD1
CASSIHRDMNTEAFF | TGTGCCAGCAGTATCCACAGGGACATGAACACTGAAGCTTTCTTT | TRBJ1-1 | TRBV6-5 | . | .
CASSKNSGGTEAFF | TGTGCCAGCAGCAAAAACTCGGGGGGCACTGAAGCTTTCTTT | TRBJ1-1 | TRBV6-5 | few | .
CASSPRSGGPGVDTQYF | TGTGCCAGCTCACCACGGAGCGGGGGCCCTGGGGTAGATACGCAGTATTTT | TRBJ2-3 | TRBV18 | . | TRBD2
CASSVNAGVEQYF | TGTGCCAGCAGCGTAAACGCGGGAGTCGAGCAGTACTTC | TRBJ2-7 | TRBV9 | . | TRBD2
CASTPAGLPDNEQFF | TGTGCCAGCACCCCTGCGGGACTACCGGACAATGAGCAGTTCTTC | TRBJ2-1 | TRBV27 | . | TRBD2
CASSTGQGDYGYTF | TGCGCCAGCAGCACAGGACAGGGCGACTATGGCTACACCTTC | TRBJ1-2 | TRBV5-1 | . | TRBD1
CASSPPGGGGLTEAFF | TGTGCCAGCAGTCCCCCGGGGGGAGGGGGACTCACTGAAGCTTTCTTT | TRBJ1-1 | TRBV28 | . | .
CASSGDRGPEGTGELFF | TGTGCCAGCAGCGGGGACAGGGGGCCCGAAGGCACCGGGGAGCTGTTTTTT | TRBJ2-2 | TRBV6-4 | few | TRBD1
CASSQDTARVFAEAFF | TGCGCCAGCAGCCAAGATACAGCCAGGGTGTTCGCTGAAGCTTTCTTT | TRBJ1-1 | TRBV4-1 | . | .
CASSLGLAGVNEQFF | TGTGCCAGCAGTTTAGGACTAGCGGGAGTAAATGAGCAGTTCTTC | TRBJ2-1 | TRBV5-8 | . | TRBD2
CASSDRQQPQHF | TGTGCCAGCAGTGATAGACAGCAGCCCCAGCATTTT | TRBJ1-5 | TRBV2 | . | .
CASSPPSGTIVETQYF | TGTGCCAGCTCACCACCTTCCGGGACTATTGTGGAGACCCAGTACTTC | TRBJ2-5 | TRBV18 | . | TRBD2
CASSEPGVSGYTF | TGTGCCAGCAGTGAACCGGGGGTTAGTGGCTACACCTTC | TRBJ1-2 | TRBV6-4 | . | .
CASSSTGQETQYF | TGCGCCAGCAGCTCGACTGGGCAAGAGACCCAGTACTTC | TRBJ2-5 | TRBV5-1 | . | .
CASSLAPREVAGGPNTQYF | TGCGCCAGCAGCTTGGCCCCCAGGGAGGTAGCGGGGGGGCCGAATACGCAGTATTTT | TRBJ2-3 | TRBV5-1 | . | TRBD2
CASSFRSSGGGRVF | TGTGCCAGCAGTTTTAGGTCTAGCGGGGGGGGACGGGTCTTC | TRBJ2-1 | TRBV27 | . | TRBD2
CASSVDRATNYGYTF | TGTGCCAGCAGTGTCGACAGGGCGACTAACTATGGCTACACCTTC | TRBJ1-2 | TRBV2 | . | TRBD1
CASSDGLAGYEQYF | TGTGCCAGCAGTGATGGACTAGCGGGATACGAGCAGTACTTC | TRBJ2-7 | TRBV2 | . | TRBD2
CASSFDRDSGNTIYF | TGTGCCAGCAGTTTCGATCGGGACTCTGGAAACACCATATATTTT | TRBJ1-3 | TRBV27 | few | .
CASSPPLDTEAFF | TGTGCCAGCAGCCCTCCACTGGACACTGAAGCTTTCTTT | TRBJ1-1 | TRBV3-1/TRBV3-2 | . | .
CASCLRTRNYGYTF | TGTGCCAGCTGCCTCAGGACAAGGAATTATGGCTACACCTTC | TRBJ1-2 | TRBV28 | . | .
CSVPGQGSFYGYTF | TGCAGCGTTCCTGGACAGGGGAGTTTTTATGGCTACACCTTC | TRBJ1-2 | TRBV29-1 | . | TRBD1
CASSPRPGTGLENTEAFF | TGCGCCAGCAGCCCCCGTCCCGGGACAGGGTTGGAGAACACTGAAGCTTTCTTT | TRBJ1-1 | TRBV5-1 | . | TRBD1
CASSLGTSGSGDIQYF | TGTGCCAGCAGCCTCGGGACTAGCGGGAGTGGGGACATTCAGTACTTC | TRBJ2-4 | TRBV3-1/TRBV3-2 | once | TRBD2
CASSGRVAGDEQFF | TGTGCCAGCAGCGGAAGAGTAGCGGGGGATGAGCAGTTCTTC | TRBJ2-1 | TRBV9 | . | TRBD2
CASSGGRISTDTQYF | TGTGCCAGCAGTGGGGGCCGGATTAGCACAGATACGCAGTATTTT | TRBJ2-3 | TRBV2 | . | .
CASSGERANTGELFF | TGTGCCAGCAGTGGAGAGAGGGCGAACACCGGGGAGCTGTTTTTT | TRBJ2-2 | TRBV2 | once | .
CASRRSGGNYNEQFF | TGTGCCAGCAGAAGAAGCGGGGGGAATTACAATGAGCAGTTCTTC | TRBJ2-1 | TRBV27 | few | TRBD2
CASSQLQGFSSYNEQFF | TGCGCCAGCAGCCAGCTACAGGGGTTTAGCTCCTACAATGAGCAGTTCTTC | TRBJ2-1 | TRBV4-1 | . | TRBD1